What follows are 14 T cell receptor beta chains derived from one specimen sequenced in a study of CD8 T cells in ankylosing spondylitis. TCRdb reprocessed the 5' RACE reads via MiXCR and lists one record per CDR3 protein. The profile shows about 250,000 distinct CDR3 sequences, around 32% of them singletons. The sample consisted of blood, either unsorted or a sorted T cell fraction (not recorded which). These receptors all stem from a male donor with ankylosing spondylitis or in good health (not recorded which).

This clonotype showed up just once. The chain couples TRBV3-1 to TRBJ1-1, with TRBD1 as a possible D gene (5 bases). This CDR3 has 12 residues. V was cut by 3 bases and J by 7 bases, with 9 bases left in between. Germline lookup yields CDR1 LGHDT and CDR2 YNNKEL (reference sequence). Here the CDR3 reads CASSHETDEAFF. CDR3 sequence (DNA): TGTGCCAGCAGCCATGAGACAGATGAAGCTTTCTTT.

This sequence joins TRBV7-2 and TRBJ2-1; a possible D gene is TRBD1 (6 bases). The CDR3 is made up of 16 amino acids. V shed 1 base and J shed 8 bases, with 18 bases lying between them. Per germline, CDR1 SGHTA and CDR2 FQGNSA. The CDR3 loop reads CASSLGVGAPPHEQFF. CDR3 sequence (DNA): TGTGCCAGCAGCTTAGGAGTGGGGGCCCCACCCCATGAGCAGTTCTTC.

This rearrangement joins TRBV6-1 to TRBJ1-2, with 9 bases matching TRBD1. With 4 bases clipped from V and 4 bases from J, the junction kept 13 bases outside the gene matches. Germline loops: CDR1 MNHNS, CDR2 SASEGT. This CDR3 has 17 amino acids. The CDR3 nucleotides read TGTGCCAGCAGTGCCCATGGGTTGGGACAGGGCCTCTATGGCTACACCTTC. Translated, it gives CASSAHGLGQGLYGYTF.

The chain has TRBV29-1 and TRBJ2-1; 10 bases are shared with TRBD1. Losses at the gene ends were 1 base for V and 4 bases for J; bases not matched to a gene: 1. Germline CDR1 reads SQVTM; CDR2 reads ANQGSEA. The CDR3 covers 14 residues. The CDR3 nucleotides read TGCAGCGTTGAAGGGACAGGGGGTTACAATGAGCAGTTCTTC. Translation: CSVEGTGGYNEQFF.

A few counts support this clonotype. The rearrangement uses TRBV11-2 and TRBJ2-7; D call uncertain. V lost 0 bases, J lost 7 bases, and 13 bases lay in between. The CDR3 totals 14 residues. Germline CDR1 SGHAT, CDR2 FQNNGV. As DNA, the CDR3 is TGTGCCAGCAGCTTAGATGGCCCGACAAGGGAGCAGTACTTC. Its protein product is CASSLDGPTREQYF.

The chain links TRBV7-8 to TRBJ2-5, with a tentative D call TRBD2 (7 bases). The CDR3 is 16 amino acids. Germline assignment: CDR1 SGHVS and CDR2 FQNEAQ. V shed 10 bases and J shed 3 bases, with 24 bases lying between them. The CDR3 loop reads CATSDGGPLPEETQYF. CDR3 DNA: TGTGCCACAAGCGACGGGGGGCCCTTACCCGAAGAGACCCAGTACTTC. The whole variable domain, remainder taken from reference TRBV7-8 and TRBJ2-5, is GAGVSQSPRYKVAKRGQDVALRCDPISGHVSLFWYQQALGQGPEFLTYFQNEAQLDKSGLPSDRFFAERPEGSVSTLKIQRTQQEDSAVYLCATSDGGPLPEETQYFGPGTRLLVL.

The genes are TRBV6-4 and TRBJ2-7, with 9 positions matching TRBD1. The V and J ends lost 10 bases and 5 bases, in that order; junction bases with no gene match: 9. The CDR3 totals 13 residues. Germline assignment: CDR1 MRHNA and CDR2 SNTAGT. The CDR3 nucleotides are TGTGCCACAAACCGGGACAGGGTCCACGAGCAGTACTTC. Amino acids: CATNRDRVHEQYF.

This clonotype turned up a few times. In DNA form, the CDR3 reads TGTGCCAGCAGCCGATACGGGACAGCGAACACCGGGGAGCTGTTTTTT. Protein sequence: CASSRYGTANTGELFF. The rearrangement uses TRBV5-6 and TRBJ2-2, with 7 bases lining up with TRBD1. The CDR3 is 16 amino acids. Per germline, CDR1 SGHDT and CDR2 YYEEEE. Losses at the gene ends were 4 bases for V and 0 bases for J; bases not matched to a gene: 6.

This chain links TRBV5-1 with TRBJ2-1; possible D gene TRBD1, 6 bases. The germline gives CDR1 SGHRS, CDR2 YFSETQ. V was clipped by 4 bases and J by 0 bases, with 17 bases between them. This CDR3 spans 17 amino acids. The CDR3 DNA reads as TGCGCCAGCAGCCCCCAGACAGGATCTGTCTCCTACAATGAGCAGTTCTTC. This sequence encodes CASSPQTGSVSYNEQFF. The whole variable domain, filled in from reference TRBV5-1 and TRBJ2-1, reads KAGVTQTPRYLIKTRGQQVTLSCSPISGHRSVSWYQQTPGQGLQFLFEYFSETQRNKGNFPGRFSGRQFSNSRSEMNVSTLELGDSALYLCASSPQTGSVSYNEQFFGPGTRLTVL.

The CDR3 protein is CASSLVGGRPYNEQFF. In DNA, the CDR3 is TGTGCCAGCAGCTTGGTCGGGGGCCGCCCCTACAATGAGCAGTTCTTC. The genes are TRBV5-6 and TRBJ2-1, with D possibly called TRBD1 or TRBD2 (6 bases each). The length of the CDR3 is 16 residues. Germline V lookup: CDR1 SGHDT, CDR2 YYEEEE. The V gene lost 0 bases and the J gene lost 2 bases, with 12 bases spanning the gap.

This clonotype was picked up many times. The V call is TRBV29-1, the J call TRBJ2-1; 11 bases agree with TRBD2. CDR3 size: 15 residues. V shed 0 bases and J 4 bases; nucleotides not matched to a gene: 2. CDR1 is SQVTM, CDR2 ANQGSEA, per germline. The CDR3 is CSVEETSGEYNEQFF. CDR3 in DNA: TGCAGCGTTGAAGAGACTAGCGGGGAATACAATGAGCAGTTCTTC.

This clonotype has more than one count but fewer than ten. This rearrangement joins TRBV6-1 to TRBJ2-5; D perhaps matches TRBD2 (5 bases). Germline V gene data show CDR1 as MNHNS and CDR2 as SASEGT. With 6 bases removed from V and 5 bases from J, the gap between germline ends came to 16 bases. This CDR3 has 14 residues. The CDR3 DNA reads as TGTGCCAGCAGGCCCTCCGGGGTTACGGAGACCCAGTACTTC. This codes for CASRPSGVTETQYF.

This clonotype has at least ten counts. The chain has TRBV12-3 or TRBV12-4 and TRBJ2-7, with 10 bases that match TRBD2. The CDR3 consists of 14 residues. After removal of 6 bases from V and 9 bases from J, the junction contained 11 bases not matched to a gene. The CDR3 DNA is TGTGCCAGCAGCTCCACTAGCGGGGTTAGGGTGCAGTACTTC. Protein sequence: CASSSTSGVRVQYF.

This clonotype was detected only a few times. V usage is TRBV10-1 and J usage is TRBJ1-3, with no clear D. Germline V gives CDR1 WNHNN, CDR2 SYGVQD (reference sequence). This CDR3 has 13 residues. Trimming removed 2 bases at V and 5 bases at J, with 7 bases between. The CDR3 protein is CASSENTRNTIYF. The CDR3 region has the DNA TGCGCCAGCAGTGAGAACACGCGAAACACCATATATTTT.